These 27 T cell receptor beta chains came from one sample sequenced in a study of blood T cell repertoires in COVID-19. Produced via immunoSEQ multiplex PCR; TCRdb's table is partial and in-frame only. The sample lists 120,000 to 150,000 clones, approximately 87% occurring once. What was sequenced was peripheral blood. The origin of the receptors is a woman aged 45-60 years with active or convalescent COVID-19.

The chain couples TRBV30 to TRBJ1-1; no definite D call. CDR3 length equals 13 residues. V was clipped by 2 bases and J by 4 bases, with 11 bases between them. Germline lookup yields CDR1 GTSNPN and CDR2 SVGIG (reference sequence). CDR3 protein: CAWSPGGPTEAFF. DNA for the CDR3: TGTGCCTGGAGTCCGGGAGGGCCCACTGAAGCTTTCTTT.

The genes are TRBV10-2 and TRBJ1-1, with D uncertain. Looked up from germline, CDR1 is WSHSY and CDR2 is SAAADI. The length of the CDR3 is 11 residues. The V gene lost 8 bases and the J gene lost 3 bases, with 7 bases spanning the gap. The CDR3 bases are TGCGCCAGCTCGAGTTACACTGAAGCTTTCTTT. This translates into CASSSYTEAFF.

The chain carries TRBV29-1 and TRBJ2-7; D might be TRBD1 (6 bases). The CDR3 extends over 12 amino acids. Trimming removed 6 bases from V and 6 bases from J, with 15 bases in between. Germline CDR1 and CDR2: SQVTM and ANQGSEA. CDR3 sequence: CSVRRGLGEQYF. CDR3 DNA: TGCAGCGTCCGCAGGGGATTGGGCGAGCAGTACTTC.

This rearrangement joins TRBV29-1 to TRBJ1-1; 8 bases map to TRBD1. CDR3 length equals 11 residues. Germline V gene lookup returns CDR1 SQVTM and CDR2 ANQGSEA. Unmatched junction bases numbered 6, after V lost 7 bases and J lost 8 bases. This chain's CDR3 is CSALRTGEAFF. The CDR3 DNA reads TGCAGCGCCCTAAGGACAGGGGAAGCTTTCTTT. The variable domain in full, with the rest retrieved from reference TRBV29-1 and TRBJ1-1, is SAVISQKPSRDICQRGTSLTIQCQVDSQVTMMFWYRQQPGQSLTLIATANQGSEATYESGFVIDKFPISRPNLTFSTLTVSNMSPEDSSIYLCSALRTGEAFFGQGTRLTVV.

The chain has TRBV7-9 and TRBJ1-1, with D unresolved. The CDR3 extends over 13 amino acids. Germline CDR1 reads SEHNR; CDR2 reads FQNEAQ (reference sequence). The ends were cut back, 5 bases at V and 3 bases at J, with 10 bases in the middle. The CDR3 protein is CASSPTEDTEAFF. The CDR3 DNA is TGTGCCAGCAGCCCAACAGAAGACACTGAAGCTTTCTTT.

This clone came up a few times. The V gene is TRBV6-5, the J gene TRBJ1-2, with unresolved D. The CDR3 extends over 15 amino acids. V lost 6 bases and J lost 2, with 16 bases in between. Germline assignment: CDR1 MNHEY and CDR2 SVGAGI. The CDR3 region has the DNA TGTGCCAGCAGAATGGACGCTCGGGAGAACTATGGCTACACCTTC. This gives the protein CASRMDARENYGYTF.

The chain employs TRBV30 and TRBJ1-4; no reliable D call. Trimming shortened V by 5 bases and J by 0 bases, and 7 bases separated the two germline ends. Germline CDR1 reads GTSNPN; CDR2 reads SVGIG (reference sequence). The CDR3 is 13 amino acids. The CDR3 nucleotides read TGTGCCTGGGACCGAGCAACTAATGAAAAACTGTTTTTT. Its protein product is CAWDRATNEKLFF.

V is TRBV11-2 and J is TRBJ1-2, with 9 bases fitting TRBD1. Germline V lookup: CDR1 SGHAT, CDR2 FQNNGV. The J segment lost 2 bases and the V segment lost 0 bases, leaving 7 bases of the junction unmatched. This CDR3 region has 17 residues. CDR3 sequence: CASSLEGWTGENYGYTF. The DNA for the CDR3 is TGTGCCAGCAGCTTAGAAGGGTGGACAGGGGAAAACTATGGCTACACCTTC.

The chain couples TRBV11-2 to TRBJ2-5; D may be TRBD2 (5 bases). Per germline, CDR1 SGHAT and CDR2 FQNNGV. The length of the CDR3 is 16 residues. The V end was cut by 1 base, the J end by 2 bases, with 14 bases between. CDR3 nucleotide sequence: TGTGCCAGCAGCTTAGTCCGAGGGCCTCCTCAAGAGACCCAGTACTTC. It yields the protein CASSLVRGPPQETQYF.

The rearrangement links TRBV6-2 or TRBV6-3 to TRBJ2-7; D uncertain. V lost 2 bases and J 0 bases, leaving 5 bases between the germline ends. The CDR3 loop spans 13 amino acids. Germline lookup yields CDR1 MNHEY and CDR2 SVGEGT. The CDR3 sequence: CASSYGLSYEQYF. DNA of the CDR3: TGTGCCAGCAGTTACGGCCTCTCCTACGAGCAGTACTTC.

V usage is TRBV15 and J usage is TRBJ2-2, with D perhaps TRBD2 (6 bases). Germline CDR1 is LNHNV and CDR2 is YYDKDF (reference sequence). This CDR3 region has 19 residues. V lost 1 base to trimming and J lost 4 bases, with 22 bases between them. The CDR3 reads CATSRAPLDRRDFTGELFF. DNA of the CDR3: TGTGCCACCAGCAGAGCACCCCTGGATAGGAGGGATTTCACCGGGGAGCTGTTTTTT.

This clone showed up just a few times. Other DNA sequences in this sample translate to the same CDR3. The chain is built from TRBV6-5 and TRBJ1-2; TRBD1 matches at 9 bases. V dropped 6 bases and J dropped 8; count of bases not matched to a gene: 7. Germline CDR1 MNHEY, CDR2 SVGAGI. The CDR3 length is 13 residues. The CDR3 sequence is CASSPGQGRGYTF. Here the CDR3 DNA reads TGTGCCAGCAGCCCCGGACAGGGGAGAGGCTACACCTTC.

The chain uses TRBV11-2 and TRBJ1-1; TRBD1 matches at 7 bases. V gave up 7 bases and J gave up 2 bases; unmatched junction bases: 10. In germline, CDR1 is SGHAT, CDR2 FQNNGV. The CDR3 is 15 amino acids. The CDR3 here is CASTLAGQLNTEAFF. Here the CDR3 DNA reads TGTGCCAGCACCCTAGCGGGACAGCTAAACACTGAAGCTTTCTTT.

In its sample, this clone was seen once. The CDR3 DNA is TGTGCCAGCAGCCCGGTCCTGGACAGGAGTAATGAAAAACTGTTTTTT. This gives the protein CASSPVLDRSNEKLFF. The gene calls are TRBV5-5 and TRBJ1-4; TRBD1 matches at 7 bases. With 4 bases clipped from V and 4 bases from J, the junction kept 10 bases outside the gene matches. The CDR3 covers 16 residues. Per the germline V gene, CDR1 is SGHKS and CDR2 is YYEKEE (reference sequence). The full variable domain, its missing parts supplied by reference TRBV5-5 and TRBJ1-4, is DAGVTQSPTHLIKTRGQQVTLRCSPISGHKSVSWYQQVLGQGPQFIFQYYEKEERGRGNFPDRFSARQFPNYSSELNVNALLLGDSALYLCASSPVLDRSNEKLFFGSGTQLSVL.

V and J are TRBV19 and TRBJ2-3; 9 bases are shared with TRBD2. Germline V CDR1 and CDR2: LNHDA, SQIVND (reference sequence). V was pared by 6 bases and J by 5 bases, with 9 bases of the junction left unmatched. This CDR3 has 15 residues. Written as DNA, the CDR3 is TGTGCCAGTAGCTCCCTAGCGGGATCTGTAGATACGCAGTATTTT. This codes for CASSSLAGSVDTQYF.

The CDR3 bases are TGTGCCAGCAGTTGGTCAGGGGGCTATAGTTCTGGCTACACCTTC. Its protein product is CASSWSGGYSSGYTF. The chain links TRBV27 to TRBJ1-2, with 8 bases matching TRBD1. The CDR3 spans 15 residues. Per germline, CDR1 MNHEY and CDR2 SMNVEV (reference sequence). V shed 4 bases, J shed 7 bases, and the junction held 11 bases outside the gene matches.

The V and J genes are TRBV18 and TRBJ1-2, with D unresolved. V lost 3 bases and J 2 bases, leaving 10 bases between the germline ends. The CDR3 runs 14 residues. Germline CDR1 and CDR2: KGHSH and LQKENI. The chain's CDR3 is CASSPPAGNYGYTF. In nucleotides, the CDR3 is TGTGCCAGCTCACCTCCCGCAGGCAACTATGGCTACACCTTC.

This chain uses TRBV5-1 with TRBJ2-3; a possible D gene is TRBD2 (6 bases). Germline V lookup: CDR1 SGHRS, CDR2 YFSETQ. The CDR3 extends over 14 amino acids. Trimming pared 5 bases from V and 5 bases from J, leaving 15 bases between. In nucleotides, the CDR3 is TGCGCCAGCAGGGGTATGGGGCGGGGAGATACGCAGTATTTT. Translated, it gives CASRGMGRGDTQYF.

This clone was picked up a small number of times. V usage is TRBV6-6 and J usage is TRBJ2-7, with D perhaps TRBD1 (5 bases). V lost 5 bases and J lost 2, with 13 bases in between. This CDR3 spans 14 amino acids. CDR1 is MNHNY, CDR2 SVGAGI, per germline (reference sequence). The CDR3 here is CASSTQTETYEQYF. The CDR3 DNA sequence: TGTGCCAGCAGTACCCAGACAGAAACCTACGAGCAGTACTTC.

The CDR3 is CASSSGGDTQYF. CDR3 in DNA: TGTGCCAGCAGCTCCGGCGGAGATACGCAGTATTTT. The V gene is TRBV28, the J gene TRBJ2-3; D unclear. The CDR3 has 12 residues. The germline V gene has CDR1 MDHEN and CDR2 SYDVKM. Trimming took 6 bases from V and 5 from J, leaving 9 bases between them. Full variable domain (outside the CDR3, taken from reference TRBV28 and TRBJ2-3): DVKVTQSSRYLVKRTGEKVFLECVQDMDHENMFWYRQDPGLGLRLIYFSYDVKMKEKGDIPEGYSVSREKKERFSLILESASTNQTSMYLCASSSGGDTQYFGPGTRLTVL.

V and J are TRBV10-2 and TRBJ2-1, with D possibly being TRBD1 (5 bases). Trimming took off 6 bases at V and 4 bases at J, with 10 bases between the two ends. CDR1 and CDR2 from the germline V gene are WSHSY and SAAADI. This CDR3 comprises 13 residues. CDR3 nucleotides: TGCGCCAGCAGCCTCAGGGTTTACAATGAGCAGTTCTTC. This sequence encodes CASSLRVYNEQFF.

V is TRBV20-1 and J is TRBJ1-2, with D possibly TRBD1 on 6 matching bases. CDR3 length: 11 amino acids. Trimming left V 6 bases short and J 3 bases short, with 8 bases between. Germline V gene lookup returns CDR1 DFQATT and CDR2 SNEGSKA (reference sequence). CDR3 residues: CSATGHYGYTF. In DNA, the CDR3 is TGCAGTGCCACAGGGCACTATGGCTACACCTTC.

This chain links TRBV4-1 with TRBJ2-7; a weak D match, TRBD2 (6 bases). Germline V CDR1 and CDR2: MGHRA, YSYEKL. The CDR3 has 14 amino acids. The germline V and J ends were trimmed by 0 bases and 4 bases, with 10 bases remaining between them. The CDR3 DNA is TGCGCCAGCAGCCAAGATTACCGGGGGTACGAGCAGTACTTC. This codes for CASSQDYRGYEQYF.

The chain has TRBV7-9 and TRBJ2-3, with D maybe TRBD2 (6 bases). The CDR3 consists of 16 residues. Trimming cost V 4 bases and J 3 bases, with 17 bases left between them. The germline gives CDR1 SEHNR, CDR2 FQNEAQ (reference sequence). The CDR3 DNA follows: TGTGCCAGCAGCTCGCCCCCTAGCGAGGCGACAGATACGCAGTATTTT. It is translated as CASSSPPSEATDTQYF.

The chain couples TRBV19 to TRBJ2-3; TRBD1 agrees at 7 bases. Germline CDR1 and CDR2: LNHDA and SQIVND (reference sequence). V lost 2 bases to trimming and J lost 5 bases; unmatched junction nucleotides: 13. The CDR3 consists of 17 residues. The chain's CDR3 is CASSIPPAAGGQDTQYF. The CDR3 nucleotides read TGTGCCAGTAGTATACCACCCGCGGCAGGGGGACAAGATACGCAGTATTTT.

This clone occurred once. The chain combines TRBV5-1 with TRBJ2-5, with 9 bases matching TRBD1. CDR3 length equals 16 residues. With V trimmed by 4 bases and J by 3 bases, 10 bases remained unmatched. Germline CDR1 and CDR2: SGHRS and YFSETQ. The CDR3 nucleotides read TGCGCCAGCAGCAGGGGACAGGGAACGCCTGAAGAGACCCAGTACTTC. This sequence encodes CASSRGQGTPEETQYF.

The chain couples TRBV7-9 to TRBJ2-2; TRBD1 is a possible D gene (6 bases). V was trimmed by 4 bases and J by 4 bases, leaving 16 bases between them. The CDR3 has 16 residues. Germline V gene sequence: CDR1 SEHNR, CDR2 FQNEAQ (reference sequence). The CDR3 loop is CASSSTIYRVTGELFF. CDR3 nucleotides: TGTGCCAGCAGCTCGACTATTTACAGGGTCACCGGGGAGCTGTTTTTT.